The 13 T cell receptor beta chains below were found in one sample sequenced in a study of cytomegalovirus exposure and HLA in healthy donors. PCR primers comprised 60 Vbeta and 13 Jbeta primers. Some clones are missing from TCRdb's copy, which holds only in-frame ones; the method was immunoSEQ multiplex PCR. The listing contains about 130,000 clones. Sequencing was carried out using PBMCs. These receptors all come from a man aged 40-49 years in good health and CMV-seronegative.

The rearrangement joins TRBV28 to TRBJ2-3; D unresolved. The CDR3 consists of 13 residues. From germline, CDR1 is MDHEN and CDR2 SYDVKM. V was clipped by 10 bases and J by 0 bases, with 11 bases between them. CDR3 nucleotides: TGTGCCATCCAAGCGCCGAGCACAGATACGCAGTATTTT. The encoded protein is CAIQAPSTDTQYF. Variable domain in full (rest from reference TRBV28 and TRBJ2-3): DVKVTQSSRYLVKRTGEKVFLECVQDMDHENMFWYRQDPGLGLRLIYFSYDVKMKEKGDIPEGYSVSREKKERFSLILESASTNQTSMYLCAIQAPSTDTQYFGPGTRLTVL.

This chain uses TRBV6-5 with TRBJ1-2; unclear D gene. Germline CDR1 reads MNHEY; CDR2 reads SVGAGI. The V and J ends lost 4 bases and 8 bases respectively, with 17 bases between them. This CDR3 region has 14 residues. CDR3 region: CASSSPGGIEGYTF. DNA for the CDR3: TGTGCCAGCAGTTCCCCCGGAGGGATCGAAGGCTACACCTTC.

Written as DNA, the CDR3 is TGTGCCAGCAGCCCCCGGATAGCGAGCGGCTACAATGAGCAGTTCTTC. Translation gives CASSPRIASGYNEQFF. The rearrangement links TRBV11-2 to TRBJ2-1, with D tentatively TRBD2 (5 bases). V gave up 5 bases and J gave up 3 bases, with 17 bases separating them. CDR3 size: 16 residues. Germline CDR1 and CDR2: SGHAT and FQNNGV.

About this clone itself: At one end, the junction sequence differs from germline, possibly due to a read error. The V call is TRBV20-1, the J call TRBJ2-7, with a tentative D call TRBD2 (6 bases). Germline V gene sequence: CDR1 DFQATT, CDR2 SNEGSKA (reference sequence). The CDR3 has 10 amino acids. CDR3 residues: CSARLGEVIF. The CDR3 DNA reads TGCAGTGCTAGATTAGGGGAGGTTATCTTC.

J is TRBJ2-2 and V is TRBV6-6, with D possibly matching TRBD2 (6 bases). V lost 8 bases, J lost 2 bases, and 9 bases lay in between. Germline CDR1 and CDR2: MNHNY and SVGAGI (reference sequence). The CDR3 runs 13 residues. Here the CDR3 DNA reads TGTGCCAGCGAAGCGGGTAACACCGGGGAGCTGTTTTTT. Amino acid sequence: CASEAGNTGELFF.

The rearrangement uses TRBV27 and TRBJ1-2, with D maybe TRBD1 (6 bases). Germline lookup yields CDR1 MNHEY and CDR2 SMNVEV (reference sequence). The CDR3 spans 13 residues. Between the trimmed V and J ends, which lost 6 bases and 8 bases, there was a span of 16 bases. Here the CDR3 reads CASSVNRAGGYTF. CDR3 in DNA: TGTGCCAGCAGCGTAAACAGGGCTGGCGGCTACACCTTC.

The chain combines TRBV11-2 with TRBJ2-7; no firm D call. Germline V gene sequence: CDR1 SGHAT, CDR2 FQNNGV. The length of the CDR3 is 14 residues. V lost 1 base and J lost 2, with 9 bases in between. CDR3 nucleotides: TGTGCCAGCAGCTTAGCCTGGAGTACCTACGAGCAGTACTTC. This translates into CASSLAWSTYEQYF.

The chain employs TRBV28 and TRBJ2-2; 7 bases agree with TRBD2. This CDR3 comprises 15 residues. The J segment lost 3 bases and the V segment lost 7 bases, leaving 8 bases of the junction unmatched. From germline, CDR1 is MDHEN and CDR2 SYDVKM. As DNA, the CDR3 is TGTGCCAGCAAGGCGGGAGCCCTTGACACCGGGGAGCTGTTTTTT. Its translation: CASKAGALDTGELFF.

The chain joins TRBV11-3 to TRBJ2-5; weak D call: TRBD2 (6 bases). The germline CDR1 and CDR2 sequences are SGHNT and YENEEA. Trimming removed 2 bases at V and 4 bases at J, with 11 bases between. CDR3 length equals 14 residues. The CDR3 is CASSLFGSLETQYF. Here the CDR3 DNA reads TGTGCCAGCAGCTTATTCGGGAGTTTAGAGACCCAGTACTTC.

The rearrangement joins TRBV9 to TRBJ2-7; 9 bases match TRBD2. The CDR3 is 17 amino acids. The junction had 10 bases not matched to a gene; V was cut back by 0 bases and J by 3 bases. Germline V gene sequence: CDR1 SGDLS, CDR2 YYNGEE. The CDR3, as DNA: TGTGCCAGCAGCGTAGGCGGTAGCGGGAGTAGTTACTACGAGCAGTACTTC. Translation: CASSVGGSGSSYYEQYF.

The gene calls are TRBV27 and TRBJ2-3, with TRBD2 matching over 11 bases. CDR1 and CDR2 from the germline V gene are MNHEY and SMNVEV (reference sequence). Trimming at V came to 0 bases and at J to 4 bases, leaving 6 bases not matched to a gene. This CDR3 spans 17 amino acids. Here the CDR3 reads CASSLSTSGTSADTQYF. The CDR3 bases are TGTGCCAGCAGTTTATCGACTAGCGGGACGTCGGCAGATACGCAGTATTTT.

The chain carries TRBV11-3 and TRBJ1-1; D is undetermined. From germline, CDR1 is SGHNT and CDR2 YENEEA. The V end lost 1 base, the J end lost 3 bases, and 12 bases lay between the germline ends. This CDR3 has 15 amino acids. For the CDR3, the DNA is TGTGCCAGCAGCTTAGGTGGGAGTTTGTACACTGAAGCTTTCTTT. As protein: CASSLGGSLYTEAFF.

The V gene is TRBV11-3, the J gene TRBJ2-3; D call uncertain. Germline V gene lookup returns CDR1 SGHNT and CDR2 YENEEA. The CDR3 covers 14 residues. The V end was cut by 8 bases, the J end by 0 bases, with 12 bases between. CDR3 loop: CASASQFSTDTQYF. The CDR3 nucleotides are TGTGCCAGCGCTTCACAGTTTAGCACAGATACGCAGTATTTT.